The 9 T cell receptor beta chains below come from one sample, sequenced in a study of metastatic and nonmetastatic thyroid tumors. With MiXCR, TCRdb called clones anew from the PCR reads. The data hold 43,000 or so clones, with around 25% observed a single time. Thyroid surgery was preceded by no treatment in any patient. Material for sequencing was blood. The origin of the receptors is a male donor with papillary thyroid cancer or a benign thyroid nodule (not recorded which). Some clones in this sample may be carry-over from other donors' samples.

This clone was seen a few times. The chain has TRBV2 and TRBJ1-5; D not resolved. The CDR3 is made up of 15 amino acids. The V end was cut by 2 bases, the J end by 1 base, with 9 bases between. Germline CDR1 reads SNHLY; CDR2 reads FYNNEI. The CDR3 reads CASSEWTASNQPQHF. The CDR3 region has the DNA TGTGCCAGCAGTGAATGGACCGCCAGCAATCAGCCCCAGCATTTT.

This clone has only a few counts. The chain carries TRBV6-7 and TRBJ2-7; TRBD1 aligns across 7 bases. TRBV6-7 belongs to the ORF category, with a function that is uncertain. CDR3 length: 16 amino acids. The CDR3 DNA is TGTGCTAGCAGCTACATGGACAGGAGAGCCTCCTACGAGAAGTACGTC. This gives the protein CASSYMDRRASYEKYV.

The gene calls are TRBV7-3 and TRBJ2-3; no reliable D call. CDR1 and CDR2 from the germline V gene are SGHTA and FQGTGA. The V and J ends lost 1 base and 2 bases respectively, with 13 bases between them. The CDR3 extends over 16 amino acids. The CDR3 loop is CASSLNLVPITDTQYF. CDR3 nucleotide sequence: TGTGCCAGCAGCTTAAACCTGGTACCGATCACAGATACGCAGTATTTT.

This clone is medium-sized by share. This chain uses TRBV30 with TRBJ2-5, with 8 bases aligning to TRBD1. CDR3 length: 14 amino acids. Per germline, CDR1 GTSNPN and CDR2 SVGIG (reference sequence). V shed 0 bases, J shed 4 bases, and the junction held 4 bases outside the gene matches. The CDR3 protein is CAWSVGTGGETQYF. CDR3 DNA: TGTGCCTGGAGTGTCGGGACAGGCGGAGAGACCCAGTACTTC.

This clone was observed many times. J is TRBJ2-3 and V is TRBV4-1; D ambiguous. Trimming removed 2 bases from V and 5 bases from J, with 11 bases in between. Germline loops: CDR1 MGHRA, CDR2 YSYEKL. This CDR3 is built from 14 residues. The CDR3 is CASSQRFNGDTQYF. The CDR3 nucleotides read TGCGCCAGCAGCCAAAGATTCAATGGAGATACGCAGTATTTT.

Comments on this clone: Mismatch with germline at one junction end may stem from a read error. The chain recombines TRBV7-6 with TRBJ2-6; maybe TRBD1 (6 bases). The CDR3 runs 17 residues. Germline V gives CDR1 SGHVS, CDR2 FNYEAQ. The CDR3 loop reads CASSSTGSRSGSNVLTF. In nucleotides, the CDR3 is TGTGCCAGCAGCTCCACAGGGTCCCGCTCTGGGTCCAACGTCCTGACTTTC. The full variable domain, in which reference TRBV7-6 and TRBJ2-6 provide the parts outside the CDR3, is GAGVSQSPRYKVTKRGQDVALRCDPISGHVSLYWYRQALGQGPEFLTYFNYEAQQDKSGLPNDRFSAERPEGSISTLTIQRTEQRDSAMYRCASSSTGSRSGSNVLTFGAGSRLTVL.

This clone was recorded many times. The chain has TRBV20-1 and TRBJ2-5, with 8 bases aligning to TRBD1. This CDR3 has 14 amino acids. Germline V gene sequence: CDR1 DFQATT, CDR2 SNEGSKA (reference sequence). Trimming removed 1 base from V and 4 bases from J; junction bases left unmatched: 5. Here the CDR3 DNA reads TGCAGTGCTAGAGGGGCCGACAGGGGAGAGACCCAGTACTTC. Amino acids: CSARGADRGETQYF.

The rearrangement links TRBV19 to TRBJ2-7, with D tentatively TRBD2 (6 bases). The V end was cut by 5 bases, the J end by 2 bases, with 13 bases between. This CDR3 contains 14 residues. CDR1 and CDR2 (germline): LNHDA, SQIVND (reference sequence). CDR3 residues: CASSPETSTYEQYF. For the CDR3, the DNA is TGTGCCAGTAGTCCTGAGACTAGTACCTACGAGCAGTACTTC.

The table lists this clone with many counts. The J gene is TRBJ1-1, the V gene TRBV20-1; possible D gene TRBD1, 5 bases. The CDR3 has 11 residues. CDR1 is DFQATT, CDR2 SNEGSKA, per germline (reference sequence). Trimming removed 3 bases from V and 5 bases from J, with 7 bases in between. The CDR3 sequence: CSASGGTEAFF. The CDR3 bases are TGCAGTGCTAGTGGGGGTACTGAAGCTTTCTTT.